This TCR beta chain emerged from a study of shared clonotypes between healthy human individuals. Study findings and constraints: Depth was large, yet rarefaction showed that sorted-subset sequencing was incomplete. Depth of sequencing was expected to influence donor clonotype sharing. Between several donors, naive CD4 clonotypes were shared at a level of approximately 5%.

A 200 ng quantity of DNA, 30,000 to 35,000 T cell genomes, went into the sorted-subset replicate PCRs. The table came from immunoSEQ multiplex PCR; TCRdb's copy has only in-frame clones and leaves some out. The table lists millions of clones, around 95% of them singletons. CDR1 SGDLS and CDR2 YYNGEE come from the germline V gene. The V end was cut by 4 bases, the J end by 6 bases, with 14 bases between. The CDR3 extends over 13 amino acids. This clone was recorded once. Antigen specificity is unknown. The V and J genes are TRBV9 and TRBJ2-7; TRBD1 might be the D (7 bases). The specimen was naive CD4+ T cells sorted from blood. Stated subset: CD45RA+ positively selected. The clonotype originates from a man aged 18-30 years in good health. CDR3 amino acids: CASSPGQGGEQYF. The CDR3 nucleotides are TGTGCCAGCAGCCCAGGCCAGGGGGGCGAGCAGTACTTC.